A single sample is the source of the 31 T cell receptor beta chains below, sequenced in a study of blood T cell repertoires in COVID-19. Clones were read by immunoSEQ multiplex PCR, and TCRdb kept only the in-frame ones, dropping some. The data show 150,000 to 200,000 clones, with roughly 84% seen just once and roughly 15% held by the top ten. Specimen: peripheral blood. The source of these receptors is a woman aged 70-85 years with COVID-19, enrolled during active disease.

The J gene is TRBJ1-4, the V gene TRBV6-5; D call uncertain. Per the germline V gene, CDR1 is MNHEY and CDR2 is SVGAGI. V was shortened by 6 bases and J by 8 bases, with 13 bases between the two germline ends. This CDR3 is built from 13 residues. The CDR3 bases are TGTGCCAGCAGGCGGACCGGAGGGGAAAAACTGTTTTTT. Its translation: CASRRTGGEKLFF.

The table lists this clone with a few counts. The chain combines TRBV30 with TRBJ2-3, with D possibly TRBD2 on 7 matching bases. This CDR3 spans 17 amino acids. The V end lost 2 bases, the J end lost 2 bases, and 20 bases lay between the germline ends. Per germline, CDR1 GTSNPN and CDR2 SVGIG (reference sequence). The CDR3 nucleotides are TGTGCCTGGAGTAATGGGGGGGCGCCCCAGCCCACAGATACGCAGTATTTT. It is translated as CAWSNGGAPQPTDTQYF. Using reference TRBV30 and TRBJ2-3 for the parts outside the CDR3, the full variable domain is SQTIHQWPATLVQPVGSPLSLECTVEGTSNPNLYWYRQAAGRGLQLLFYSVGIGQISSEVPQNLSASRPQDRQFILSSKKLLLSDSGFYLCAWSNGGAPQPTDTQYFGPGTRLTVL.

This chain connects TRBV28 to TRBJ2-2; 7 bases align to TRBD1. Germline values: CDR1 MDHEN, CDR2 SYDVKM. V lost 6 bases, J lost 4 bases, and 8 bases stayed unmatched. This CDR3 spans 15 amino acids. The CDR3 region is CASREATGRTGELFF. In nucleotides, the CDR3 is TGTGCCAGCAGGGAAGCGACAGGGCGCACCGGGGAGCTGTTTTTT. Full variable domain (remainder filled in from reference TRBV28 and TRBJ2-2): DVKVTQSSRYLVKRTGEKVFLECVQDMDHENMFWYRQDPGLGLRLIYFSYDVKMKEKGDIPEGYSVSREKKERFSLILESASTNQTSMYLCASREATGRTGELFFGEGSRLTVL.

Of note for this clone: Other nucleotide sequences in the sample specify the same CDR3. The rearrangement joins TRBV6-5 to TRBJ1-2, with D possibly being TRBD1 (6 bases). V was shortened by 6 bases and J by 5 bases, with 13 bases between the two germline ends. This CDR3 has 13 residues. Germline CDR1 is MNHEY and CDR2 is SVGAGI. CDR3 loop: CASRSTGLYGYTF. CDR3 DNA: TGTGCCAGCAGATCAACAGGGTTGTATGGCTACACCTTC.

This clone was observed a few times. V usage is TRBV28 and J usage is TRBJ1-5; 7 bases agree with TRBD1. The CDR3 has 15 amino acids. With 5 bases clipped from V and 1 base from J, the junction kept 5 bases outside the gene matches. From germline, CDR1 is MDHEN and CDR2 SYDVKM. In DNA, the CDR3 is TGTGCCAGCAGTGACAGGGTAGGGAGCAATCAGCCCCAGCATTTT. Its translation is CASSDRVGSNQPQHF.

The chain recombines TRBV28 with TRBJ1-6; D possibly corresponds to TRBD1 (5 bases). Trimming left V 6 bases short and J 5 bases short, with 14 bases between. The CDR3 runs 15 residues. CDR1 MDHEN and CDR2 SYDVKM come from the germline V gene. The CDR3 coding sequence is TGTGCCAGCAGGGCCGGGGGTATCCATAATTCACCCCTCCACTTT. It translates to CASRAGGIHNSPLHF. Full variable domain (outside the CDR3, taken from reference TRBV28 and TRBJ1-6): DVKVTQSSRYLVKRTGEKVFLECVQDMDHENMFWYRQDPGLGLRLIYFSYDVKMKEKGDIPEGYSVSREKKERFSLILESASTNQTSMYLCASRAGGIHNSPLHFGNGTRLTVT.

For the CDR3, the DNA is TGTGCCAGCAGCGCCGGGACAGGGGGCACCTATGGCTACACCTTC. Translating gives CASSAGTGGTYGYTF. The V and J genes are TRBV9 and TRBJ1-2, with 12 positions matching TRBD1. Germline trimming cut 3 bases from V and 4 bases from J; bases unmatched to any gene: 4. The CDR3 is made up of 15 amino acids. CDR1 is SGDLS and CDR2 is YYNGEE in the germline V gene.

The chain carries TRBV2 and TRBJ2-4, with 8 bases matching TRBD1. Per germline, CDR1 SNHLY and CDR2 FYNNEI. The CDR3 contains 13 residues. V lost 4 bases to trimming and J lost 7 bases; unmatched junction nucleotides: 3. CDR3 amino acids: CASSGNRGNIQYF. CDR3 sequence (DNA): TGTGCCAGCAGTGGGAACAGGGGGAACATTCAGTACTTC.

The chain joins TRBV4-1 to TRBJ2-3, with TRBD2 matching 8 bases. The CDR3 has 14 amino acids. Germline CDR1 and CDR2: MGHRA and YSYEKL. J was trimmed by 6 bases and V by 4 bases; bases with no gene match: 6. The chain's CDR3 is CASSLSGVADTQYF. CDR3 sequence (DNA): TGCGCCAGCAGCCTTAGCGGGGTGGCGGATACGCAGTATTTT.

This clone was observed once. V is TRBV15 and J is TRBJ1-2; weak D call: TRBD1 (5 bases). The length of the CDR3 is 15 residues. Germline V gene data show CDR1 as LNHNV and CDR2 as YYDKDF (reference sequence). Trimming stripped 1 base from V and 8 bases from J, with 17 bases between. The CDR3 DNA reads as TGTGCCACCAGCAGAGGGGACCAAGCGGGATACGGCTACACCTTC. As protein: CATSRGDQAGYGYTF. The whole variable domain, filled in from reference TRBV15 and TRBJ1-2, reads DAMVIQNPRYQVTQFGKPVTLSCSQTLNHNVMYWYQQKSSQAPKLLFHYYDKDFNNEADTPDNFQSRRPNTSFCFLDIRSPGLGDTAMYLCATSRGDQAGYGYTFGSGTRLTVV.

The chain is built from TRBV27 and TRBJ1-2, with D possibly TRBD1 on 6 matching bases. Trimming took off 2 bases at V and 3 bases at J, with 13 bases between the two ends. There are 15 residues in the CDR3. Germline CDR1 and CDR2: MNHEY and SMNVEV (reference sequence). CDR3 sequence reads: CASSLTGNYDYGYTF. Here the CDR3 DNA reads TGTGCCAGCAGTTTAACAGGGAATTACGACTATGGCTACACCTTC.

The J gene is TRBJ1-5, the V gene TRBV5-1; TRBD1 matches at 7 bases. Per germline, CDR1 SGHRS and CDR2 YFSETQ. The CDR3 runs to 14 residues. The trim removed 2 bases at V and 3 bases at J, leaving 2 bases unmatched. The CDR3 nucleotides are TGCGCCAGCAGCTTAGGGACAGTCAATCAGCCCCAGCATTTT. It yields the protein CASSLGTVNQPQHF.

The chain couples TRBV9 to TRBJ2-2; 7 nucleotides match TRBD2. The V segment lost 3 bases and the J segment 6 bases; nucleotides outside the gene matches: 8. The CDR3 sequence is 15 residues long. In germline, CDR1 is SGDLS, CDR2 YYNGEE. As DNA, the CDR3 is TGTGCCAGCAGCGGTAGCGGGCAAGGTCCCGGGGAGCTGTTTTTT. Translated: CASSGSGQGPGELFF.

In DNA, the CDR3 is TGTGCCAGCAGCCAAGATGCGACAGGGCGAGTCATGGGCTACACCTTC. Translated, it gives CASSQDATGRVMGYTF. This chain connects TRBV3-1 (or the pseudogene TRBV3-2) to TRBJ1-2; 7 bases line up with TRBD1. Per germline, CDR1 LGHDT and CDR2 YNNKEL (reference sequence). V was pared by 0 bases and J by 8 bases, with 12 bases of the junction left unmatched. The CDR3 extends over 16 amino acids.

The chain has TRBV12-3 or TRBV12-4 and TRBJ1-1, with TRBD1 identical over 9 bases. V trimming: 6 bases; J trimming: 4 bases; junction bases outside the gene matches: 3. This CDR3 is 13 amino acids long. CDR3 DNA: TGTGCCAGCAGCGGGGACAGGGCCACTGAAGCTTTCTTT. Amino acid sequence: CASSGDRATEAFF.

The chain uses TRBV28 and TRBJ1-1; the match to TRBD1 covers 7 bases. This CDR3 has 15 residues. Germline V lookup: CDR1 MDHEN, CDR2 SYDVKM. The V segment lost 5 bases and the J segment 5 bases; nucleotides outside the gene matches: 11. The CDR3 DNA reads TGTGCCAGCAGTCTCCCCGGACAGGCGGGGACTGAAGCTTTCTTT. Its translation: CASSLPGQAGTEAFF.

The V call is TRBV28, the J call TRBJ1-4, with D hard to call. CDR1 is MDHEN, CDR2 SYDVKM, per germline. Trimming took off 5 bases at V and 0 bases at J, with 13 bases between the two ends. The CDR3 consists of 16 residues. CDR3 protein: CASSPSVGSTNEKLFF. In DNA form, the CDR3 reads TGTGCCAGCAGTCCCTCTGTGGGCTCAACTAATGAAAAACTGTTTTTT.

The chain links TRBV11-2 to TRBJ2-7, with 8 bases that match TRBD2. The CDR3 covers 14 residues. Germline CDR1 is SGHAT and CDR2 is FQNNGV. V was clipped by 3 bases and J by 2 bases; unmatched bases: 3. The CDR3 sequence is CASSLAGGAYEQYV. In DNA form, the CDR3 reads TGTGCCAGCAGCTTGGCCGGGGGGGCCTACGAGCAGTACGTC.

A single count supports this clone. The chain recombines TRBV27 with TRBJ2-7; a possible D gene is TRBD2 (6 bases). Between the trimmed V and J ends, which lost 3 bases and 9 bases, there was a span of 18 bases. Germline CDR1 reads MNHEY; CDR2 reads SMNVEV (reference sequence). The CDR3 is 14 residues long. CDR3 bases: TGTGCCAGCAGTTTCGGGGGACCAACCGTCGGGCAGTACTTC. Its protein is CASSFGGPTVGQYF.

The CDR3 reads CASSQDFGMEIGYTF. The CDR3 DNA reads TGTGCCAGCAGCCAAGATTTTGGAATGGAGATTGGCTACACCTTC. V usage is TRBV4-2 and J usage is TRBJ1-2, with D uncertain. Germline assignment: CDR1 LGHNA and CDR2 YNFKEQ. The CDR3 is 15 amino acids. V was clipped by 0 bases and J by 7 bases, with 15 bases between them.

There are a few counts of this clone. V and J are TRBV7-3 and TRBJ2-2, with a weak D call TRBD2 (7 bases). The germline V gene encodes CDR1 SGHTA and CDR2 FQGTGA. This CDR3 is built from 15 residues. V was cut by 6 bases and J by 4 bases, with 15 bases left in between. In DNA, the CDR3 is TGTGCCAGCAGTTTCGGGGGGCCGGGCACCGGGGAGCTGTTTTTT. It codes for CASSFGGPGTGELFF.

The chain links TRBV27 to TRBJ2-7; TRBD2 matches at 11 bases. Per germline, CDR1 MNHEY and CDR2 SMNVEV (reference sequence). V trimming: 4 bases; J trimming: 2 bases; junction bases outside the gene matches: 4. The CDR3 spans 15 residues. The CDR3 loop is CASSSTSGGPYEQYV. CDR3 in DNA: TGTGCCAGCAGTTCTACTAGCGGGGGTCCCTACGAGCAGTACGTC.

This chain joins TRBV5-1 and TRBJ1-1; no reliable D call. V lost 4 bases to trimming and J lost 1 base, with 32 bases between them. Germline V gene data show CDR1 as SGHRS and CDR2 as YFSETQ. This CDR3 is built from 21 residues. CDR3 in amino acids: CASSVRPRDFGVRPTNTEAFF. Here the CDR3 DNA reads TGCGCCAGCAGCGTCCGGCCTAGAGACTTTGGCGTGAGGCCAACGAACACTGAAGCTTTCTTT.

This sequence joins TRBV25-1 and TRBJ2-6, with TRBD2 as a possible D gene (5 bases). Trimming left V 4 bases short and J 5 bases short, with 12 bases between. Germline lookup yields CDR1 MGHDK and CDR2 SYGVNS. The length of the CDR3 is 15 residues. CDR3 sequence reads: CASSGTRERANVLTF. In DNA form, the CDR3 reads TGTGCCAGCAGTGGTACCCGGGAACGGGCCAACGTCCTGACTTTC.

V usage is TRBV11-3 and J usage is TRBJ2-1; 7 bases match TRBD2. V trimming: 5 bases; J trimming: 2 bases; junction bases outside the gene matches: 3. Germline values: CDR1 SGHNT, CDR2 YENEEA. The CDR3 is made up of 14 amino acids. In nucleotides, the CDR3 is TGTGCCAGCAGCCAGCGGGACGCCTACAATGAGCAGTTCTTC. Translating it yields CASSQRDAYNEQFF.

This chain joins TRBV28 and TRBJ1-2; 9 nucleotides match TRBD1. The length of the CDR3 is 15 residues. V gave up 3 bases and J gave up 6 bases; unmatched junction bases: 8. Germline V lookup: CDR1 MDHEN, CDR2 SYDVKM. The CDR3 DNA is TGTGCCAGCAGTTTCGGGACAGGGAAGGTGGATGGCTACACCTTC. Encoded protein: CASSFGTGKVDGYTF.

This rearrangement joins TRBV12-3 or TRBV12-4 to TRBJ2-2; D remains ambiguous. The CDR3 consists of 11 residues. Trimming removed 8 bases from V and 5 bases from J, with 6 bases in between. The CDR3: CASLRTGELFF. In DNA, the CDR3 is TGTGCCAGCCTCAGGACCGGGGAGCTGTTTTTT.

This chain connects TRBV5-1 to TRBJ2-5; D perhaps matches TRBD2 (6 bases). CDR3 length: 14 amino acids. CDR1 is SGHRS, CDR2 YFSETQ, per germline. Trimming took off 0 bases at V and 4 bases at J, with 10 bases between the two ends. The CDR3: CASSLAGGGETQYF. The CDR3 nucleotides read TGCGCCAGCAGCTTGGCCGGGGGTGGAGAGACCCAGTACTTC.

This chain joins TRBV19 and TRBJ2-4; D is perhaps TRBD1 (5 bases). Germline loops: CDR1 LNHDA, CDR2 SQIVND (reference sequence). Trimming shortened V by 6 bases and J by 9 bases, and 15 bases separated the two germline ends. The CDR3 sequence is 13 residues long. This CDR3 reads CASSIQVRGIQYF. The CDR3 region has the DNA TGTGCCAGTAGCATACAGGTTAGGGGCATTCAGTACTTC.

The chain recombines TRBV28 with TRBJ2-7; D might be TRBD2 (7 bases). This CDR3 spans 12 amino acids. V gave up 11 bases and J gave up 6 bases, with 17 bases separating them. Germline CDR1 is MDHEN and CDR2 is SYDVKM. In DNA form, the CDR3 reads TGTGCCTCGAGGGGGGGGTTCAGCGAGCAGTACGTC. It is translated as CASRGGFSEQYV.

V gene TRBV30 combines with J gene TRBJ1-2; the D is unclear. Germline V CDR1 and CDR2: GTSNPN, SVGIG (reference sequence). The CDR3 extends over 14 amino acids. With 4 bases removed from V and 11 bases from J, the gap between germline ends came to 23 bases. The CDR3 is CAWTYQGGSPRYTF. In nucleotides, the CDR3 is TGTGCCTGGACCTACCAAGGCGGGTCCCCGCGGTACACCTTC. Together with reference TRBV30 and TRBJ1-2, the CDR3 gives the full variable domain: SQTIHQWPATLVQPVGSPLSLECTVEGTSNPNLYWYRQAAGRGLQLLFYSVGIGQISSEVPQNLSASRPQDRQFILSSKKLLLSDSGFYLCAWTYQGGSPRYTFGSGTRLTVV.